Presented here are 6 T cell receptor beta chains from one specimen sequenced in a study of control samples from healthy donors and cancer patients. Some clones are missing from TCRdb's copy, which holds only in-frame ones; the method was immunoSEQ multiplex PCR. The data contain around 190,000 clones, around 90% of them singletons. The sequenced sample was blood. These receptor sequences come from a woman aged 45-60 years in good health.

The table lists this clone with a count of one. V usage is TRBV28 and J usage is TRBJ1-1; TRBD1 might be the D (5 bases). CDR1 is MDHEN and CDR2 is SYDVKM in the germline V gene. The CDR3 runs 13 residues. With 8 bases removed from V and 2 bases from J, the gap between germline ends came to 12 bases. CDR3 sequence (DNA): TGTGCCAGCTCCGACCGGGACAACACTGAAGCTTTCTTT. It encodes CASSDRDNTEAFF.

J is TRBJ2-7 and V is TRBV28; a weak D match, TRBD1 (5 bases). CDR1 MDHEN and CDR2 SYDVKM come from the germline V gene. The CDR3 length is 12 residues. Deletions cut 6 bases from V and 3 bases from J, with 9 bases between. CDR3 bases: TGTGCCAGCAGATCCCAGGGCTACGAGCAGTACTTC. It yields the protein CASRSQGYEQYF.

A few counts support this clone. This chain connects TRBV28 to TRBJ2-5; D unresolved. The CDR3 has 14 residues. V shed 2 bases and J shed 5 bases, with 12 bases lying between them. The germline V gene encodes CDR1 MDHEN and CDR2 SYDVKM. CDR3 DNA sequence: TGTGCCAGCAGTTTAGCCATCTCGAGCGAGACCCAGTACTTC. Its translation: CASSLAISSETQYF.

The chain combines TRBV5-1 with TRBJ2-7; 7 bases are a match to TRBD1. CDR3 length: 14 amino acids. The germline V gene encodes CDR1 SGHRS and CDR2 YFSETQ. The V gene end was trimmed by 3 bases and the J gene end by 6 bases; junction bases not matched to a gene: 9. CDR3 sequence reads: CASSSSGQAREQYF. The CDR3 coding sequence is TGCGCCAGCAGCTCGAGCGGACAGGCTCGCGAGCAGTACTTC.

The J gene is TRBJ1-4, the V gene TRBV7-9; TRBD1 agrees at 7 bases. Germline values: CDR1 SEHNR, CDR2 FQNEAQ (reference sequence). This CDR3 comprises 15 residues. Unmatched junction bases numbered 5, after V lost 1 base and J lost 6 bases. The CDR3 bases are TGTGCCAGCAGCTTAGAGAACAGGGGTTATGAAAAACTGTTTTTT. The encoded protein is CASSLENRGYEKLFF. The full variable domain, rest sourced from reference TRBV7-9 and TRBJ1-4, is DTGVSQNPRHKITKRGQNVTFRCDPISEHNRLYWYRQTLGQGPEFLTYFQNEAQLEKSRLLSDRFSAERPKGSFSTLEIQRTEQGDSAMYLCASSLENRGYEKLFFGSGTQLSVL.

This chain uses TRBV3-1 (or the pseudogene TRBV3-2) with TRBJ1-5; D uncertain. Trimming removed 4 bases from V and 9 bases from J, with 25 bases in between. The CDR3 contains 17 residues. The germline V gene has CDR1 LGHDT and CDR2 YNNKEL (reference sequence). This CDR3 is CASSLMVHVTYHGPQHF. CDR3 DNA: TGTGCCAGCAGCCTGATGGTCCATGTAACGTATCATGGGCCCCAGCATTTT.